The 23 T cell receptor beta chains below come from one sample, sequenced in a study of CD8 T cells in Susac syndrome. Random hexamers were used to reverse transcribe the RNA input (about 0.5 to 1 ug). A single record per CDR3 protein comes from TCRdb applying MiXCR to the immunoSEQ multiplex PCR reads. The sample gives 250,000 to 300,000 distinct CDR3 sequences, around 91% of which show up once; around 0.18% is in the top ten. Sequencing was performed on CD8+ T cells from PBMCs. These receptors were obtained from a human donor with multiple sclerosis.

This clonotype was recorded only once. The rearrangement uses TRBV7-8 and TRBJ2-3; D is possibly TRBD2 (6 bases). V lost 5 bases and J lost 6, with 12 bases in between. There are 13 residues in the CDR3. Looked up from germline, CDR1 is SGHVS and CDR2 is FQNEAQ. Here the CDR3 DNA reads TGTGCCAGCAGCGAGGAGGGATCCGATACGCAGTATTTT. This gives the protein CASSEEGSDTQYF.

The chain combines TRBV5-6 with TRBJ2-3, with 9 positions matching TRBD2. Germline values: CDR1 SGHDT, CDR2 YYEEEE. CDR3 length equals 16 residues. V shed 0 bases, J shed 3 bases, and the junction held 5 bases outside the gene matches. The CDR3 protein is CASSLARTSGTDTQYF. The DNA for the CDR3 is TGTGCCAGCAGCTTGGCCAGAACTAGCGGGACAGATACGCAGTATTTT.

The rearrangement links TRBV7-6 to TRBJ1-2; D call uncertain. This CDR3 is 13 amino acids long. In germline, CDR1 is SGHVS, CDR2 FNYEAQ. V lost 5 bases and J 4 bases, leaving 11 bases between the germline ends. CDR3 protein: CASSPQAGYGYTF. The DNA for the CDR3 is TGTGCCAGCAGCCCCCAAGCCGGCTATGGCTACACCTTC.

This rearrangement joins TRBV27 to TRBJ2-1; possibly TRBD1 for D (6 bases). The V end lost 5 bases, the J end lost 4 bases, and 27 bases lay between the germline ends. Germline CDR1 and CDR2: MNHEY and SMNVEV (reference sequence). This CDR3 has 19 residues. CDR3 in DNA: TGTGCCAGCAGTCCGCGACAGGACCACCTGCGGGTTTCATACAATGAGCAGTTCTTC. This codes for CASSPRQDHLRVSYNEQFF.

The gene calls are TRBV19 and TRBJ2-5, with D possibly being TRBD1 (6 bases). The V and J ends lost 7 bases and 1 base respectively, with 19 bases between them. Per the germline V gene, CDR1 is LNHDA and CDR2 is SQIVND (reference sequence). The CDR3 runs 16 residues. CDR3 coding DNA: TGTGCCAGTAAAAAATCGGACAGCTACCCCCAAGAGACCCAGTACTTC. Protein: CASKKSDSYPQETQYF. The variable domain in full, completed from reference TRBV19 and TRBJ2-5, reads DGGITQSPKYLFRKEGQNVTLSCEQNLNHDAMYWYRQDPGQGLRLIYYSQIVNDFQKGDIAEGYSVSREKKESFPLTVTSAQKNPTAFYLCASKKSDSYPQETQYFGPGTRLLVL.

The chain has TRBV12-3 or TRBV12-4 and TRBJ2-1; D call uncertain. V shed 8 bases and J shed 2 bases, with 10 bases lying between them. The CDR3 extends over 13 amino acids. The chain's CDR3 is CASASLAYNEQFF. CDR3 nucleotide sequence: TGTGCCAGCGCGTCTTTGGCCTACAATGAGCAGTTCTTC.

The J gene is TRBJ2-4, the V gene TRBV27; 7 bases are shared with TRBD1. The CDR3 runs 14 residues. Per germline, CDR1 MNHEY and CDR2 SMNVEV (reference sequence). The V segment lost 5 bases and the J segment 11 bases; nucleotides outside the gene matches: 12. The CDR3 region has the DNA TGTGCCAGCAGTCCGCGCCCACCGGGACAGCTTCAGTACTTC. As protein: CASSPRPPGQLQYF.

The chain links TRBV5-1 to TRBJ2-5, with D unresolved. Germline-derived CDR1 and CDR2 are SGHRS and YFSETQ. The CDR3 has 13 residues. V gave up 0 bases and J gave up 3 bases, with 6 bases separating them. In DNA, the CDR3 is TGCGCCAGCAGCTTGGTACTGGAAGAGACCCAGTACTTC. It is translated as CASSLVLEETQYF.

The CDR3 is CASSFLTEGYEQYF. In DNA, the CDR3 is TGTGCCAGCAGCTTCTTGACAGAAGGCTACGAGCAGTACTTC. The V gene is TRBV7-9, the J gene TRBJ2-7, with a tentative D call TRBD1 (5 bases). The length of the CDR3 is 14 residues. With 3 bases removed from V and 3 bases from J, the gap between germline ends came to 12 bases. The germline gives CDR1 SEHNR, CDR2 FQNEAQ (reference sequence).

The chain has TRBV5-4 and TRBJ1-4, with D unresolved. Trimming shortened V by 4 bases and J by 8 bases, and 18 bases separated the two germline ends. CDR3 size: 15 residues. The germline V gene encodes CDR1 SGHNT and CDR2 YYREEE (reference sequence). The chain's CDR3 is CASSPSGLLGEKLFF. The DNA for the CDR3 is TGTGCCAGCAGCCCATCAGGTCTGCTTGGAGAAAAACTGTTTTTT.

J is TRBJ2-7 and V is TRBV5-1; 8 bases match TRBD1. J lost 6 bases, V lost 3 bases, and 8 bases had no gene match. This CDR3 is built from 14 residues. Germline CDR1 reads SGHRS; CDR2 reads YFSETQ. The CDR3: CASSSGQGFLEQYF. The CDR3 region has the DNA TGCGCCAGCAGCTCCGGACAGGGTTTCCTCGAGCAGTACTTC.

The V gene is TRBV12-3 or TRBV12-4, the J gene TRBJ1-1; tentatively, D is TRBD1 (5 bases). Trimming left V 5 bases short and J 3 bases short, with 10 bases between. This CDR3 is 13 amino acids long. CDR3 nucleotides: TGTGCCAGCAGTCCTAGACAGTACACTGAAGCTTTCTTT. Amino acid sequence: CASSPRQYTEAFF.

CDR3 protein: CSARSREGLSYEQYF. In DNA form, the CDR3 reads TGCAGTGCTAGAAGTCGGGAGGGTCTCTCCTACGAGCAGTACTTC. This chain uses TRBV20-1 with TRBJ2-7; 8 bases map to TRBD2. The germline V gene encodes CDR1 DFQATT and CDR2 SNEGSKA (reference sequence). The CDR3 contains 15 residues. With 2 bases clipped from V and 0 bases from J, the junction kept 6 bases outside the gene matches.

CDR3 sequence reads: CASSFPGPKNIQYF. The CDR3, as DNA: TGTGCCAGCAGTTTTCCAGGACCCAAAAACATTCAGTACTTC. The V gene is TRBV27, the J gene TRBJ2-4; no definite D call. The CDR3 has 14 residues. The germline V gene has CDR1 MNHEY and CDR2 SMNVEV (reference sequence). Deletions cut 3 bases from V and 2 bases from J, with 8 bases between.

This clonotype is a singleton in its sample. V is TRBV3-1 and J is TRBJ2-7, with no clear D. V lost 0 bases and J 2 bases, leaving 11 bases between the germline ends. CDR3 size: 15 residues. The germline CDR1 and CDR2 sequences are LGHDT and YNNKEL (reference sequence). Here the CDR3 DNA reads TGTGCCAGCAGCCAAGATAAGGGATTACCCTACGAGCAGTACTTC. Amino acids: CASSQDKGLPYEQYF.

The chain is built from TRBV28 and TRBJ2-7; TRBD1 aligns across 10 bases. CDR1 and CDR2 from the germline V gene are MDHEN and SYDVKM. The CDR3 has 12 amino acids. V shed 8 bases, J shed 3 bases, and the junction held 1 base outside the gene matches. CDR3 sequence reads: CASWDRGYEQYF. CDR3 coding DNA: TGTGCCAGCTGGGACAGGGGCTACGAGCAGTACTTC.

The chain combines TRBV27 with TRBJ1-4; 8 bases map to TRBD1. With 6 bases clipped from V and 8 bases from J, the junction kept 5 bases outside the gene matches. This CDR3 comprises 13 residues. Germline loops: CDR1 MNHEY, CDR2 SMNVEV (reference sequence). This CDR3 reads CASSRGRSEKLFF. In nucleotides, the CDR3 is TGTGCCAGCAGCAGGGGGCGGTCGGAAAAACTGTTTTTT.

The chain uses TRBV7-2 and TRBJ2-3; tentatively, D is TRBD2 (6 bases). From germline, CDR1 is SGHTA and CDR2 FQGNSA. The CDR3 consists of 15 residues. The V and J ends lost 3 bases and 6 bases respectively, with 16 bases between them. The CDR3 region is CASSLGRELIDTQYF. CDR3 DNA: TGTGCCAGCAGCTTGGGTCGGGAGTTAATTGATACGCAGTATTTT.

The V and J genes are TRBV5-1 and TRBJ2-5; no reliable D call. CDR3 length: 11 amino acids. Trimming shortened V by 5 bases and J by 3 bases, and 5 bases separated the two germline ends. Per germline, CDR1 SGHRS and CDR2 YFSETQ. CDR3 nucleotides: TGCGCCAGCAGAGAGGAAGAGACCCAGTACTTC. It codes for CASREEETQYF.

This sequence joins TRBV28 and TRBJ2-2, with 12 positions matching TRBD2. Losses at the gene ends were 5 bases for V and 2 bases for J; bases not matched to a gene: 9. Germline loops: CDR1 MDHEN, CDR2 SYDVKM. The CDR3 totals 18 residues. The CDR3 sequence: CASSPLTLAGGNTGELFF. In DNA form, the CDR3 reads TGTGCCAGCAGTCCGCTAACACTAGCGGGGGGTAACACCGGGGAGCTGTTTTTT.

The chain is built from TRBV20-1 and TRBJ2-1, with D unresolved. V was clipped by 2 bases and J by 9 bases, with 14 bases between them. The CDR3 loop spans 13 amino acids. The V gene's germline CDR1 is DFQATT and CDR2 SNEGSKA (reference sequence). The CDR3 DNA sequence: TGCAGTGCTAGACTCTATAATAGCATTGAGCAGTTCTTC. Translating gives CSARLYNSIEQFF.

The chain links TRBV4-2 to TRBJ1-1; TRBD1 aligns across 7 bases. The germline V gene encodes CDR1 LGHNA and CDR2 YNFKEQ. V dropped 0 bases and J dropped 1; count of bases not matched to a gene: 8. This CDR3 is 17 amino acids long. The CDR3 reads CASSQDSEGTANTEAFF. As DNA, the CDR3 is TGTGCCAGCAGCCAAGATTCTGAGGGGACAGCGAACACTGAAGCTTTCTTT.

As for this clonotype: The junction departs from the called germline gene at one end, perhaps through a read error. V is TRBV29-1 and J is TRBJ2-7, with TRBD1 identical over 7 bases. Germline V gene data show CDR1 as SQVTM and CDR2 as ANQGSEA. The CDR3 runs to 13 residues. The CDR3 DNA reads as TGCAGCATTGACAGGGACGGGACATCTGAGCAGTACTTC. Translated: CSIDRDGTSEQYF.